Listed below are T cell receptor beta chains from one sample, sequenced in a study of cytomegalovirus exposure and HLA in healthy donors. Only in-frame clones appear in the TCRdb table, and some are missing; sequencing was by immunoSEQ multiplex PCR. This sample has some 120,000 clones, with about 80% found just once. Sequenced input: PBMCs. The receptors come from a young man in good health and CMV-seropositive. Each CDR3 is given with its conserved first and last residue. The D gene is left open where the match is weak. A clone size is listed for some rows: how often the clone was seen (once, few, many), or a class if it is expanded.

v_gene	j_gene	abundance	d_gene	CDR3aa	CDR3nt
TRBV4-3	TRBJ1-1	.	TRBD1	CASSQDGGRGRTEAFF	TGCGCCAGCAGCCAAGACGGCGGCAGGGGGCGGACTGAAGCTTTCTTT
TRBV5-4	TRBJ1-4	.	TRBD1	CASSVGGIKEKLFF	TGTGCCAGCAGCGTAGGGGGCATTAAGGAAAAACTGTTTTTT
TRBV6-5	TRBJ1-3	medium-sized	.	CASSYSSVSGNTIYF	TGTGCCAGCAGTTACTCGTCCGTTTCTGGAAACACCATATATTTT
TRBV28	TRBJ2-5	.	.	CASSLYRQRETQYF	TGTGCCAGCAGTTTATACCGACAACGAGAGACCCAGTACTTC
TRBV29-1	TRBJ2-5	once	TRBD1	CSVIRDRVQETQYF	TGCAGCGTTATCCGGGACAGGGTTCAAGAGACCCAGTACTTC
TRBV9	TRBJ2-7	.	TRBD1	CASSAQVVGGQGDEQYF	TGTGCCAGCAGCGCTCAAGTCGTGGGAGGACAGGGCGACGAGCAGTACTTC
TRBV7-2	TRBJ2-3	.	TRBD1	CASSFGDRGSTDTQYF	TGTGCCAGCAGCTTCGGGGACAGGGGAAGCACAGATACGCAGTATTTT
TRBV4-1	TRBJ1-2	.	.	CASSQGPDINYGYTF	TGCGCCAGCAGCCAAGGGCCCGACATTAACTATGGCTACACCTTC
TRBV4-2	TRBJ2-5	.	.	CASSLHGTQETQYF	TGTGCCAGCAGCCTTCACGGTACCCAAGAGACCCAGTACTTC
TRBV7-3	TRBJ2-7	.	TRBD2	CASSSSGGGEQYF	TGTGCCAGCAGCTCGTCGGGAGGGGGCGAGCAGTACTTC
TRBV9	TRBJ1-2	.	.	CASSVEGDGYTF	TGTGCCAGCAGCGTAGAGGGGGATGGCTACACCTTC
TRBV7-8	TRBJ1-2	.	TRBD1	CASSLDRVQGNSNYGYTF	TGTGCCAGCAGCTTAGACCGGGTACAGGGGAATTCTAACTATGGCTACACCTTC
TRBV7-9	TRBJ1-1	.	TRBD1	CASSLGERQGYTEAFF	TGTGCCAGCAGCTTGGGGGAAAGACAGGGATACACTGAAGCTTTCTTT
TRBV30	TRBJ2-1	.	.	CAWSVSYEQFF	TGTGCCTGGAGTGTATCATATGAGCAGTTCTTC
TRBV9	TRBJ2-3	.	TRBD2	CASSTSGSTDTQYF	TGTGCCAGCAGCACTAGCGGCAGCACAGATACGCAGTATTTT
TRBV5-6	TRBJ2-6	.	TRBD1	CASSLDRAGANVLTF	TGTGCCAGCAGCTTAGACAGGGCTGGGGCCAACGTCCTGACTTTC
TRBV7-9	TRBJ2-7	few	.	CSSSLVTSYEQYF	TGTTCCAGCAGCTTAGTGACTAGCTACGAGCAGTACTTC
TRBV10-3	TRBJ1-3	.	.	CAITPGGSGNTIYF	TGTGCCATCACCCCCGGCGGCTCTGGAAACACCATATATTTT
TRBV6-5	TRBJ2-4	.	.	CASSLSVAKNIQYF	TGTGCCAGCAGTCTTAGCGTAGCCAAAAACATTCAGTACTTC
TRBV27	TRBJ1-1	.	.	CASSPGLLFNTEAFF	TGTGCCAGCAGTCCTGGCCTGTTGTTCAACACTGAAGCTTTCTTT
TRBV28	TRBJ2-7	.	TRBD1	CASSSPGQGAYEQYF	TGTGCCAGCAGTTCCCCGGGACAGGGGGCCTACGAGCAGTACTTC
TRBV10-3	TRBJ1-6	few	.	CAISELAENSPLHF	TGTGCCATCAGTGAGCTGGCGGAGAATTCACCCCTCCACTTT
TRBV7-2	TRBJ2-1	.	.	CASSSIWLVNNEQFF	TGTGCCAGCAGCTCCATATGGCTAGTTAACAATGAGCAGTTCTTC
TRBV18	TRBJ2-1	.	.	CASSFTVVSYNEQFF	TGTGCCAGCTCATTCACAGTGGTCTCCTACAATGAGCAGTTCTTC
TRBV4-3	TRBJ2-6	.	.	CASSQEGVGAAGANGLTF	TGCGCCAGCAGCCAAGAGGGTGTAGGGGCGGCTGGGGCCAACGGCCTGACTTTC
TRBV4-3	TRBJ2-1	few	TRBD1	CASSPDRGSYNEQFF	TGCGCCAGCAGCCCCGACAGGGGGAGCTACAATGAGCAGTTCTTC
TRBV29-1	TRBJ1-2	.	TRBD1	CSVEDRGGLYGYTF	TGCAGCGTTGAAGACAGAGGGGGCCTCTATGGCTACACCTTC
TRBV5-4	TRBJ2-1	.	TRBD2	CASSLAGGVDEQFF	TGTGCCAGCAGCTTGGCGGGGGGTGTCGATGAGCAGTTCTTC
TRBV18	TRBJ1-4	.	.	CASSHRTETNPNEKLFF	TGTGCCAGCTCACACCGGACAGAGACGAACCCTAATGAAAAACTGTTTTTT
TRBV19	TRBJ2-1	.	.	CASSIYGKNPYNEQFF	TGTGCCAGTAGTATATACGGGAAAAACCCCTACAATGAGCAGTTCTTC
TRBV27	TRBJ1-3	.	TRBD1	CASSLTGASGNTIYF	TGTGCCAGCAGTTTGACAGGGGCCTCTGGAAACACCATATATTTT
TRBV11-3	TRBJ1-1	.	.	CASSPGEEGMNTEAFF	TGTGCCAGCAGCCCTGGGGAGGAGGGGATGAACACTGAAGCTTTCTTT
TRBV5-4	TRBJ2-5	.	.	CASSVNREYSKETQYF	TGTGCCAGCAGCGTCAACAGGGAATACTCAAAAGAGACCCAGTACTTC
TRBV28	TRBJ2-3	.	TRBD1	CASSRQGVDTQYF	TGTGCCAGCAGTCGACAGGGGGTGGATACGCAGTATTTT
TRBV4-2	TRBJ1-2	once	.	CASSQGNWRGVGYGYTF	TGTGCCAGCAGCCAAGGGAATTGGAGGGGCGTGGGCTATGGCTACACCTTC
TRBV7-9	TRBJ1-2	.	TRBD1	CSSSYGHQGGHGYTF	TGTTCCAGCAGCTATGGTCACCAGGGGGGACATGGCTACACCTTC
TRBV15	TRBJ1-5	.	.	CATSTFEGGRNQPQHF	TGTGCCACCAGCACCTTTGAGGGAGGTAGGAATCAGCCCCAGCATTTT
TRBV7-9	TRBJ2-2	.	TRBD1	CASSRQGANTGELFF	TGTGCCAGCAGCCGACAGGGGGCGAACACCGGGGAGCTGTTTTTT
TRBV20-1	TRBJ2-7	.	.	CSAVSSYEQYF	TGCAGTGCTGTCAGCTCCTACGAGCAGTACTTC
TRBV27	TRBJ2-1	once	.	CASRSLLRVTYNEQFF	TGTGCCAGCCGCTCCCTCCTCAGGGTGACCTACAATGAGCAGTTCTTC
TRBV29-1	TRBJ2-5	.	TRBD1	CSALGQGWETQYF	TGCAGCGCCCTGGGACAGGGATGGGAGACCCAGTACTTC
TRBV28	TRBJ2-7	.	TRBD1	CASGQEGQAYEQYF	TGTGCCAGCGGGCAAGAGGGACAGGCCTACGAGCAGTACTTC
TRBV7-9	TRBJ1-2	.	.	CASSSSDGYTF	TGTGCCAGCAGCTCCAGCGATGGCTACACCTTC
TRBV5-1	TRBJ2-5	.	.	CASSPPGNPGETQYF	TGCGCCAGCAGCCCCCCGGGGAACCCGGGGGAGACCCAGTACTTC
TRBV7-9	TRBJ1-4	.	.	CASSFKGHPITTNEKLFF	TGTGCCAGCAGCTTCAAGGGACACCCTATTACAACTAATGAAAAACTGTTTTTT
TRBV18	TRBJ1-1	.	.	CASSQTLDRNTEAFF	TGTGCCAGCTCACAGACCTTAGACAGGAACACTGAAGCTTTCTTT
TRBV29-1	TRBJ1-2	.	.	CSAKASLSGYGYTF	TGCAGCGCCAAGGCCTCCCTGAGCGGCTATGGCTACACCTTC
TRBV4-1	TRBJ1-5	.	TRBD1	CASSQRTGGETPRPQHF	TGCGCCAGCAGCCAACGGACAGGGGGCGAGACCCCCCGGCCCCAGCATTTT
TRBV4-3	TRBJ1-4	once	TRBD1	CASSHPGQGNEKLFF	TGCGCCAGCAGCCACCCGGGACAGGGGAATGAAAAACTGTTTTTT
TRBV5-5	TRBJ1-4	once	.	CASSPPGVKLFF	TGTGCCAGCAGCCCGCCAGGGGTAAAACTGTTTTTT
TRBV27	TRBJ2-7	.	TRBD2	CASKISGTSGTYEQYF	TGTGCCAGCAAAATATCCGGGACTAGCGGAACCTACGAGCAGTACTTC
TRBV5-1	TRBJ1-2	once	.	CASSLSGGDTNYGYTF	TGCGCCAGCAGCTTGTCGGGGGGGGATACTAACTATGGCTACACCTTC
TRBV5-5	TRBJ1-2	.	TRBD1	CASTIGTGFGYGYTF	TGTGCCAGCACTATAGGGACAGGGTTTGGCTATGGCTACACCTTC
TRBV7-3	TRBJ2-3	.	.	CASSTRRTDTQYF	TGTGCCAGCTCGACCAGGCGCACAGATACGCAGTATTTT
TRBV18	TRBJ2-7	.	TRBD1	CASSPGTGSYEQYF	TGTGCCAGCTCACCGGGGACAGGGAGCTACGAGCAGTACTTC
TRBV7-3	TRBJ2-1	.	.	CASRPDRFGEQFF	TGTGCCAGCAGGCCCGACAGGTTTGGTGAGCAGTTCTTC
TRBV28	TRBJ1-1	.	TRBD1	CASSPRQGALDTEAFF	TGTGCCAGCAGTCCCCGACAGGGGGCGTTGGACACTGAAGCTTTCTTT
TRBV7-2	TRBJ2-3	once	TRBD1	CASSPSWGTGDTQYF	TGTGCCAGCAGCCCATCATGGGGGACAGGGGATACGCAGTATTTT
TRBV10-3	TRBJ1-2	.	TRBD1	CAIRPTGEAANYGYTF	TGTGCCATCAGGCCGACAGGGGAGGCTGCTAACTATGGCTACACCTTC
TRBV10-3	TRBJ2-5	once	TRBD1	CAISPGTGTQETQYF	TGTGCCATCAGCCCAGGGACAGGGACCCAAGAGACCCAGTACTTC